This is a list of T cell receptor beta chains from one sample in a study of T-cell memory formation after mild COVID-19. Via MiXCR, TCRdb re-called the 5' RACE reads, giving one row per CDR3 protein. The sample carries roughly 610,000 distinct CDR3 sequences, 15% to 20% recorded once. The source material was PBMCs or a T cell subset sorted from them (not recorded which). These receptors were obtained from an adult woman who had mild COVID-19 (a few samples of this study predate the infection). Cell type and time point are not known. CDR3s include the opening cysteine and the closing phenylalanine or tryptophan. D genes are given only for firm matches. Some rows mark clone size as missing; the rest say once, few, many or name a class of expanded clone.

DNA: TGTGCCAGCAGTGAAGCGGCCAGGAATCAGCCCCAGCATTTT
CDR3: CASSEAARNQPQHF
size: few
J: TRBJ1-5
D: -
V: TRBV2

DNA: TGTGCCACCAGTGATTTGAAGGGGGCGAGTATCTACGAGCAGTACTTC
CDR3: CATSDLKGASIYEQYF
size: few
J: TRBJ2-7
D: TRBD1
V: TRBV24-1

DNA: TGCAGTGCTAGAGGGGAGGCAGGGACCACTGAAGCTTTCTTT
CDR3: CSARGEAGTTEAFF
size: few
J: TRBJ1-1
D: -
V: TRBV20-1

DNA: TGTGCCAGCAGTTCGCCGGGCTCCTGGTGGGTGAGCACCGGGGAGCTGTTTTTT
CDR3: CASSSPGSWWVSTGELFF
size: -
J: TRBJ2-2
D: -
V: TRBV12-3/TRBV12-4

DNA: TGTGCCAGCAGCTTAGTAGGGCTGGGCCTCCACAATGAGCAGTTCTTC
CDR3: CASSLVGLGLHNEQFF
size: -
J: TRBJ2-1
D: -
V: TRBV7-9

DNA: TGTGCCAGCAGTTCCACTGCCGCATCCCTCCACTTT
CDR3: CASSSTAASLHF
size: -
J: TRBJ1-6
D: -
V: TRBV6-5

DNA: TGCGCCAGCAGCCAAGTCCCTGGGACAGGCGGCGAGCAGTACTTC
CDR3: CASSQVPGTGGEQYF
size: many
J: TRBJ2-7
D: TRBD1
V: TRBV4-1

DNA: TGTGCCAGCAGCCCGGAGGGATTCCCCCTCCACTTT
CDR3: CASSPEGFPLHF
size: -
J: TRBJ1-6
D: -
V: TRBV7-9

DNA: TGTGCCAGCAGGTACAGGGACGAGCAGTACTTC
CDR3: CASRYRDEQYF
size: -
J: TRBJ2-7
D: -
V: TRBV12-3/TRBV12-4

DNA: TGTGCCAGCAGCAAAGAGGCGGGCGAAGAGACCCAGTACTTC
CDR3: CASSKEAGEETQYF
size: few
J: TRBJ2-5
D: -
V: TRBV21-1

DNA: TGTGCCAGCAGCTTGGGCCACTCCGGCTACGAGCAGTACTTC
CDR3: CASSLGHSGYEQYF
size: -
J: TRBJ2-7
D: -
V: TRBV5-5

DNA: TGCGCCAGCAGCCACCAACTCAGGGGGAAGGGTTATAATTCACCCCTCCACTTT
CDR3: CASSHQLRGKGYNSPLHF
size: -
J: TRBJ1-6
D: TRBD1
V: TRBV4-3

DNA: TGTGCCAGCAGCAACAGAACAACTAATGAAAAACTGTTTTTT
CDR3: CASSNRTTNEKLFF
size: few
J: TRBJ1-4
D: -
V: TRBV7-2

DNA: TGTGCCAGCAGCTTAACTAGCGGTAGTAACGAGCAGTACTTC
CDR3: CASSLTSGSNEQYF
size: few
J: TRBJ2-7
D: -
V: TRBV7-3

DNA: TGTGCCAGCAGTTCCTCCCCGACCTACGAGCAGTACTTC
CDR3: CASSSSPTYEQYF
size: -
J: TRBJ2-7
D: -
V: TRBV27

DNA: TGTGCCACCAGTGATCCGTGGCGCAGCTATGGCTACACCTTC
CDR3: CATSDPWRSYGYTF
size: many
J: TRBJ1-2
D: -
V: TRBV24-1

DNA: TGCAGTGCTAGTCCAACCGTGGCGGGAGTCTCCTACGAGCAGTACTTC
CDR3: CSASPTVAGVSYEQYF
size: -
J: TRBJ2-7
D: TRBD2
V: TRBV20-1

DNA: TGCGCCAGCACAGTCAATACGCAGTATTTT
CDR3: CASTVNTQYF
size: once
J: TRBJ2-3
D: -
V: TRBV5-1

DNA: TGCGCCAGCAGCTTGTCCGGACAGGGAACCGGGGAGCTGTTTTTT
CDR3: CASSLSGQGTGELFF
size: -
J: TRBJ2-2
D: TRBD1
V: TRBV5-1

DNA: TGTGCCAGCTCTCTAGCGGGGGGGCAGGTTGAGCAGTTCTTC
CDR3: CASSLAGGQVEQFF
size: few
J: TRBJ2-1
D: TRBD2
V: TRBV6-6

DNA: TGTGCCAGCAGCTTATCCCCCCCGGTACAAGAGACCCAGTACTTC
CDR3: CASSLSPPVQETQYF
size: few
J: TRBJ2-5
D: -
V: TRBV7-6

DNA: TGTGCCAGCACGAGGGGAAACCAAGAGACCCAGTACTTC
CDR3: CASTRGNQETQYF
size: -
J: TRBJ2-5
D: -
V: TRBV5-5

DNA: TGCGCCAGCAGCCTGACAGGGTCCCAGTACTTC
CDR3: CASSLTGSQYF
size: few
J: TRBJ2-5
D: TRBD1
V: TRBV5-1

DNA: TGTGCCAGCAGCGTAGATCCTAGCGGGAGAGGTGAGCAGTTCTTC
CDR3: CASSVDPSGRGEQFF
size: few
J: TRBJ2-1
D: TRBD2
V: TRBV9

DNA: TGTGCCAGCAGCACGGCCTCGGGACAGGTCACAGATACGCAGTATTTT
CDR3: CASSTASGQVTDTQYF
size: few
J: TRBJ2-3
D: TRBD1
V: TRBV7-2

DNA: TGTGCCACTAGCGGAGCGGTCTACAATGAGCAGTTCTTC
CDR3: CATSGAVYNEQFF
size: -
J: TRBJ2-1
D: -
V: TRBV24-1

DNA: TGTGCCAGCAGCTTAGTTGGGTTCGGCTATGGCTACACCTTC
CDR3: CASSLVGFGYGYTF
size: many
J: TRBJ1-2
D: -
V: TRBV11-2

DNA: TGTGCCAGCAGTTACTCGAGGACCGCCCCAGGGTACTATGGCTACACCTTC
CDR3: CASSYSRTAPGYYGYTF
size: -
J: TRBJ1-2
D: -
V: TRBV6-5

DNA: TGTGCCAGCACCGGACAGGGGGGGGACAATGAGCAGTTCTTC
CDR3: CASTGQGGDNEQFF
size: few
J: TRBJ2-1
D: TRBD1
V: TRBV28

DNA: TGTGCCAGCATCGGGACAGGGGGAGAGACCCAGTACTTC
CDR3: CASIGTGGETQYF
size: few
J: TRBJ2-5
D: TRBD1
V: TRBV2